One TCR beta chain is described in this entry. Genomic DNA, the template, was used for profiling of the TCR beta VDJ and CDR3. TCRdb processed the reads anew with MiXCR; each CDR3 protein has one entry. Of under 150,000 distinct CDR3 sequences listed, over 30% are singletons. Sequenced patients had shown CD8+CD57+ cell expansion by flow cytometry. The record originates from a study of CD8+CD57+ T cells in acquired aplastic anemia. The germline CDR1 and CDR2 sequences are WNHNN and SYGVQD (reference sequence). The CDR3 has 16 residues. The V segment lost 4 bases and the J segment 3 bases; nucleotides outside the gene matches: 7.

This clonotype originated in a human donor with aplastic anemia. The sequencing input was sorted CD4+, CD8+, or CD8+CD57+ T cells (not recorded which) from PBMCs. The J gene is TRBJ2-7, the V gene TRBV10-1, with 12 bases matching TRBD2. The CDR3 sequence: CASSARLAGELYEQYF. CDR3 DNA: TGCGCCAGCAGTGCTCGACTAGCGGGGGAACTCTACGAGCAGTACTTC.